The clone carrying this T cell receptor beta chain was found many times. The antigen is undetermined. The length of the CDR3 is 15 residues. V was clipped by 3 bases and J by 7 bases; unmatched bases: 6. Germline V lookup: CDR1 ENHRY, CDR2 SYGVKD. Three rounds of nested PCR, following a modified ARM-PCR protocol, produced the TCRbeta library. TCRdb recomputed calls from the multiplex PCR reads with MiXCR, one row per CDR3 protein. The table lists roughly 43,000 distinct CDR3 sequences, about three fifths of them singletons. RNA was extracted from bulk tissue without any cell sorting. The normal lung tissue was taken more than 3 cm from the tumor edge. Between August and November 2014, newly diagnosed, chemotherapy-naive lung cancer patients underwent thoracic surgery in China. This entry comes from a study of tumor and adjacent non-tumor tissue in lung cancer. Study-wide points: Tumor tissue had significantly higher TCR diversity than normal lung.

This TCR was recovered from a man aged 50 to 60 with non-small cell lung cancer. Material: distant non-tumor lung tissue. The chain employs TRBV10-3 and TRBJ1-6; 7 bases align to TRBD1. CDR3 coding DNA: TGTGCCATCAGTGACTTCGGGACAGACAATTCACCCCTCCACTTT. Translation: CAISDFGTDNSPLHF.